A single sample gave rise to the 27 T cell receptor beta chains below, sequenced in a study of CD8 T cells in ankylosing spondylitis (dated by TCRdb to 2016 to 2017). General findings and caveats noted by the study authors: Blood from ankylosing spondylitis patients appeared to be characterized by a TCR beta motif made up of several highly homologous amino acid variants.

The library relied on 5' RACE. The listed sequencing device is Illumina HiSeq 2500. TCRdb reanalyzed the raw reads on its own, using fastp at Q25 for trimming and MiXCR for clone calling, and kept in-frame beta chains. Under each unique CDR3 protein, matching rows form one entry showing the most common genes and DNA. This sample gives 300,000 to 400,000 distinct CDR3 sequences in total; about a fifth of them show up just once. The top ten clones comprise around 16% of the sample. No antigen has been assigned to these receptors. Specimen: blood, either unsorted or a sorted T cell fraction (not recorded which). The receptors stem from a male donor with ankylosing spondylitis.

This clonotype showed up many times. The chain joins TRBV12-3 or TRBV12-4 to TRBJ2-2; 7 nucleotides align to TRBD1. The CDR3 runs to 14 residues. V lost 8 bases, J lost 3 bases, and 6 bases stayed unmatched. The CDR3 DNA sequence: TGTGCCAGCGACAGGGATGAATACACCGGGGAGCTGTTTTTT. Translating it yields CASDRDEYTGELFF.

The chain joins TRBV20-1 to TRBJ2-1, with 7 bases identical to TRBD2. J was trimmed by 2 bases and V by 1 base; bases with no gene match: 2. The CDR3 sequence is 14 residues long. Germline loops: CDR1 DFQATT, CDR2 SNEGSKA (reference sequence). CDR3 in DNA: TGCAGTGCTAGAGTAGCGGGCACCTACAATGAGCAGTTCTTC. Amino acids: CSARVAGTYNEQFF.

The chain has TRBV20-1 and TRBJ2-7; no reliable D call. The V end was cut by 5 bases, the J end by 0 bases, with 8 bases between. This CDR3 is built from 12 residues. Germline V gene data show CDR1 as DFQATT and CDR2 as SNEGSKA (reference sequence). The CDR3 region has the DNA TGCAGTGCTGTCATCAGCTCCTACGAGCAGTACTTC. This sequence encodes CSAVISSYEQYF.

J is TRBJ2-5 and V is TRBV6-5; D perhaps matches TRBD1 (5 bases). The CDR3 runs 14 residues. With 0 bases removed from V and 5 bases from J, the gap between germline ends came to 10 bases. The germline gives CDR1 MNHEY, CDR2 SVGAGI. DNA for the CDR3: TGTGCCAGCAGTTACTCAGCAGGGATGGAGACCCAGTACTTC. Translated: CASSYSAGMETQYF.

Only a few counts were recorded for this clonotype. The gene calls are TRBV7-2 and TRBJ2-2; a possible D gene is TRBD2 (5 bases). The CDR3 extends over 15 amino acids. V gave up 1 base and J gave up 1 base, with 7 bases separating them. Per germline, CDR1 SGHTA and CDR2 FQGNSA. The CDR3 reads CASSLVGVNTGELFF. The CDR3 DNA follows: TGTGCCAGCAGCTTAGTCGGGGTGAACACCGGGGAGCTGTTTTTT.

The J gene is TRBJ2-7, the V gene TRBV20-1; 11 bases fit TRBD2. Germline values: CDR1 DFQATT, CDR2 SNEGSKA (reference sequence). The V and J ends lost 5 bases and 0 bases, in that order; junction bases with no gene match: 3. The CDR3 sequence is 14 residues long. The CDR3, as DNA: TGCAGTGCTGTGCTAGCGGGAGGCTCCTACGAGCAGTACTTC. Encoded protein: CSAVLAGGSYEQYF.

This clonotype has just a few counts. CDR3 protein: CASSLRSRSTDTQYF. Here the CDR3 DNA reads TGTGCCAGCAGCTTAAGGTCCCGGTCGACAGATACGCAGTATTTT. This sequence joins TRBV7-2 and TRBJ2-3; no definite D call. V lost 2 bases and J 3 bases, leaving 12 bases between the germline ends. From germline, CDR1 is SGHTA and CDR2 FQGNSA. The CDR3 covers 15 residues.

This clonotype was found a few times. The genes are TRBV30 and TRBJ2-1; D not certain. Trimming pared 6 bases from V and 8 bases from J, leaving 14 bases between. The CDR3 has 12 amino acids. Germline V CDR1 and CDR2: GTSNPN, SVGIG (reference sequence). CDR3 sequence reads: CACPKGIDEQFF. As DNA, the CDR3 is TGTGCCTGCCCGAAAGGGATAGATGAGCAGTTCTTC.

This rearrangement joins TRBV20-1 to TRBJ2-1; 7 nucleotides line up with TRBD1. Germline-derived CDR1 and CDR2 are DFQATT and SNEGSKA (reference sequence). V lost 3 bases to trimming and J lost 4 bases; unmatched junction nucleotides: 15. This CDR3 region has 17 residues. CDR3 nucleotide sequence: TGCAGTGCTAGCCCACCCCGAACCGGGACAGCTTACAATGAGCAGTTCTTC. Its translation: CSASPPRTGTAYNEQFF.

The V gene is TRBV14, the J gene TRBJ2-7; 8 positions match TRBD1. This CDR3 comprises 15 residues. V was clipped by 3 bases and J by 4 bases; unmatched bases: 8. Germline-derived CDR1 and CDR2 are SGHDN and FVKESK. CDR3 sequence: CASSHAGTGQYEQYF. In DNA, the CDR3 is TGTGCCAGCAGCCATGCCGGGACAGGACAATACGAGCAGTACTTC.

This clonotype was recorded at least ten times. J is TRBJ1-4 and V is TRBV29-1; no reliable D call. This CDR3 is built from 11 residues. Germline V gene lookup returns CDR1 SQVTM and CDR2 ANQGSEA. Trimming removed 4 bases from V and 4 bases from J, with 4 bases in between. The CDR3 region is CSVVVNEKLFF. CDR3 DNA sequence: TGCAGCGTTGTGGTTAATGAAAAACTGTTTTTT.

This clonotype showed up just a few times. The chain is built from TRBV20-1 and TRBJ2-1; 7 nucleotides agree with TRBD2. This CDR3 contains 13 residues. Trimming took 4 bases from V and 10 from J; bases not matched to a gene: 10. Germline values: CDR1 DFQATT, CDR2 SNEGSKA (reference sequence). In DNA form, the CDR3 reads TGCAGTGCTACTAGCGGACGTCATAGCGAGCAGTTCTTC. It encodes CSATSGRHSEQFF.

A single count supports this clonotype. The CDR3 region has the DNA TGTGCCAGCAGGTCACGTCGCTGGGCTTTCTTT. This sequence encodes CASRSRRWAFF. The chain employs TRBV28 and TRBJ1-1; no firm D call. Trimming pared 6 bases from V and 11 bases from J, leaving 13 bases between. CDR3 length equals 11 residues. Germline V gives CDR1 MDHEN, CDR2 SYDVKM.

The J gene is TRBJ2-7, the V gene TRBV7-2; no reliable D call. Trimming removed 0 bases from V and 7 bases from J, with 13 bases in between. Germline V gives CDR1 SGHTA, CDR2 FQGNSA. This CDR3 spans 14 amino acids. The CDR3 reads CASSLARPAWEQYF. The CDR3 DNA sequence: TGTGCCAGCAGCTTAGCGCGGCCGGCTTGGGAGCAGTACTTC. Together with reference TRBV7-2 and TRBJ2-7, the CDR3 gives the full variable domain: GAGVSQSPSNKVTEKGKDVELRCDPISGHTALYWYRQSLGQGLEFLIYFQGNSAPDKSGLPSDRFSAERTGGSVSTLTIQRTQQEDSAVYLCASSLARPAWEQYFGPGTRLTVT.

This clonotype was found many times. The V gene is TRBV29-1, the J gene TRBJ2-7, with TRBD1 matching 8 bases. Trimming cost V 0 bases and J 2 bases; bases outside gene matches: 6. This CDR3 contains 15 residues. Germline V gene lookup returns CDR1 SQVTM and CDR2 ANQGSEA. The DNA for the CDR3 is TGCAGCGTTGAAGATGTCGGGACAGGAACCTACGAGCAGTACTTC. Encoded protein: CSVEDVGTGTYEQYF.

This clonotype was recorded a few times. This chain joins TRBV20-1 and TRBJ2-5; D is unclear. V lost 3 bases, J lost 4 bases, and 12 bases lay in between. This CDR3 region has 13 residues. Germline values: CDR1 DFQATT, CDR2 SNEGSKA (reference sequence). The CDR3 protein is CSASPTTIETQYF. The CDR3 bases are TGCAGTGCTAGTCCAACGACGATAGAGACCCAGTACTTC.

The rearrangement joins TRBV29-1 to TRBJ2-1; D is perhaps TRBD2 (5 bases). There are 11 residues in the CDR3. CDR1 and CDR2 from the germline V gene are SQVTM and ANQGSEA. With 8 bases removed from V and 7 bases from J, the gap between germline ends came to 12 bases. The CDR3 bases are TGCAGCTCTGAGACGGGGAATGAGCAGTTCTTC. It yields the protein CSSETGNEQFF.

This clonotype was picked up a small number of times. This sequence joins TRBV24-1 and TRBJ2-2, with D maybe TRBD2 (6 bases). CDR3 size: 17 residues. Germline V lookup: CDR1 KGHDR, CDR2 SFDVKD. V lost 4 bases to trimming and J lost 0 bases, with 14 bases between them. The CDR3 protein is CATSDRSGDSNTGELFF. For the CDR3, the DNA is TGTGCCACCAGTGACCGGAGTGGGGACTCGAACACCGGGGAGCTGTTTTTT.

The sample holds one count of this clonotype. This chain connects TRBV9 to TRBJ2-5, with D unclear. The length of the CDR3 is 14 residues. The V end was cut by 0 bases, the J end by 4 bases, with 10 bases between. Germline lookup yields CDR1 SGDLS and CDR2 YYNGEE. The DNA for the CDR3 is TGTGCCAGCAGCGTAGAGGCTAGATTAGAGACCCAGTACTTC. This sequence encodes CASSVEARLETQYF.

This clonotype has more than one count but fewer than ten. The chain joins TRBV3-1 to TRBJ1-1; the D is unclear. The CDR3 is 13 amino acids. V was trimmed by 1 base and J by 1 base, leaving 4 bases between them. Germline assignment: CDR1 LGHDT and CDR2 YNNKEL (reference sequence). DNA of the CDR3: TGTGCCAGCAGCCAAGTTCAGAACACTGAAGCTTTCTTT. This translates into CASSQVQNTEAFF.

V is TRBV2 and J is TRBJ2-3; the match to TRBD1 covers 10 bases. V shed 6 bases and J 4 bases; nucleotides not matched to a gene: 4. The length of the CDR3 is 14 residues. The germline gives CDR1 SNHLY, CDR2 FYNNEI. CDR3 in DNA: TGTGCCAGCAGGCTGGACAGGGGGGCAGATACGCAGTATTTT. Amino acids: CASRLDRGADTQYF.

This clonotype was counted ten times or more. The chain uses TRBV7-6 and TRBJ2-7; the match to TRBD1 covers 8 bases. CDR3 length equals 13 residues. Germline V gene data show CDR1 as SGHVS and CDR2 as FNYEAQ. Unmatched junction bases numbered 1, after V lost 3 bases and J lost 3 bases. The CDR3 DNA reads TGTGCCAGCAGCTTGGACAGGGTCTACGAGCAGTACTTC. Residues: CASSLDRVYEQYF. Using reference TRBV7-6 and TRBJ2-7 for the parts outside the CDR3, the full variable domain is GAGVSQSPRYKVTKRGQDVALRCDPISGHVSLYWYRQALGQGPEFLTYFNYEAQQDKSGLPNDRFSAERPEGSISTLTIQRTEQRDSAMYRCASSLDRVYEQYFGPGTRLTVT.

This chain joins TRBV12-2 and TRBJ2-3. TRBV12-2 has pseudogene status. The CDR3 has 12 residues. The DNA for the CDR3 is TGTGCAAGTCGCCCCGAGCAAGATACGCAGTATTTT. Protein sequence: CASRPEQDTQYF.

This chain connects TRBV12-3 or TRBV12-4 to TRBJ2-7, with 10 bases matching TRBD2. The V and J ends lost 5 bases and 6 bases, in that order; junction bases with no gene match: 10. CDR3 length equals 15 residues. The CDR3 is CASSPTNSGRTEQYF. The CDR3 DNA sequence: TGTGCCAGCAGTCCCACGAATAGCGGGAGGACCGAGCAGTACTTC.

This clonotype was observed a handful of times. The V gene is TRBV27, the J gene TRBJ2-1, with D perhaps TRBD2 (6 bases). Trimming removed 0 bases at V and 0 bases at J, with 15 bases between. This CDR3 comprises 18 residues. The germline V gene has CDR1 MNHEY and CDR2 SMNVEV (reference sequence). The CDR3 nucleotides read TGTGCCAGCAGTTTATCGATGTTTGCGGGATTCTCCTACAATGAGCAGTTCTTC. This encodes CASSLSMFAGFSYNEQFF.

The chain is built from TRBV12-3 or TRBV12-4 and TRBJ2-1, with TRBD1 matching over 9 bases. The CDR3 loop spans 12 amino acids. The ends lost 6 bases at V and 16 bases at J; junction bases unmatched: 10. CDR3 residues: CASSLGQGQIFF. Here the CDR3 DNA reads TGTGCCAGCAGCCTTGGACAGGGGCAAATCTTCTTC.

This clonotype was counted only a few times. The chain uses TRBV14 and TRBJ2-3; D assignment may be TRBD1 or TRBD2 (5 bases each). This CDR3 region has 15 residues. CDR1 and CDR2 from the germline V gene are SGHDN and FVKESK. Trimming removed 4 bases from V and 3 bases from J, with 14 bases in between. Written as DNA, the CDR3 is TGTGCCAGCAGCCTTCTGGGGGTAGCGACAGATACGCAGTATTTT. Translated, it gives CASSLLGVATDTQYF.